This is a list of T cell receptor beta chains from one sample in a study of beta chain features in type 1 diabetes. Assay: immunoSEQ multiplex PCR; the TCRdb copy retains only in-frame clones and omits some. Among some 270,000 clones listed, roughly 10% were seen once. Input material: naive CD4+ T cells from blood. These receptors were obtained from a man aged 30 to 45 with type 1 diabetes. The CDR3 runs from the conserved cysteine through the conserved F or W. Fields, in order: V gene, D gene, clone size, J gene, CDR3 DNA, CDR3 protein. D genes are given only for firm matches. Size values are once, few and many counts, or a class for expanded clones, and some rows have none.

v_gene: TRBV7-2; d_gene: NA; abundance: NA; j_gene: TRBJ1-2; CDR3nt: TGTGCCAGCAGCTCTAGACAGGTGGCTAACTATGGCTACACCTTC; CDR3aa: CASSSRQVANYGYTF
v_gene: TRBV28; d_gene: NA; abundance: NA; j_gene: TRBJ2-2; CDR3nt: TGTGCCAGCAGTTCTCTTGACACCGGGGAGCTGTTTTTT; CDR3aa: CASSSLDTGELFF
v_gene: TRBV7-2; d_gene: TRBD2; abundance: few; j_gene: TRBJ2-1; CDR3nt: TGTGCCAGCAGCTTAGCCCAGGGACTAGCGGGGGGGCCGTTCAATGAGCAGTTCTTC; CDR3aa: CASSLAQGLAGGPFNEQFF
v_gene: TRBV9; d_gene: NA; abundance: few; j_gene: TRBJ2-6; CDR3nt: TGTGCCAGCAGCGCGGTAGGGGCTGGGGCCAACGTCCTGACTTTC; CDR3aa: CASSAVGAGANVLTF
v_gene: TRBV4-1; d_gene: TRBD1; abundance: NA; j_gene: TRBJ2-7; CDR3nt: TGCGCCAGCAGCCCTCATGGACAGGGTAAGGACTCCTACGAGCAGTACTTC; CDR3aa: CASSPHGQGKDSYEQYF
v_gene: TRBV23-1; d_gene: TRBD1; abundance: NA; j_gene: TRBJ2-7; CDR3nt: TGCGCCTTATTAATCGGGGACAGATCTTCAAGTTGGTCCTACGAGCAGTACTTC; CDR3aa: CALLIGDRSSSWSYEQYF
v_gene: TRBV14; d_gene: NA; abundance: few; j_gene: TRBJ1-4; CDR3nt: TGTGCCAGCAGCCAGAGGGCGCCTGAAAAACTGTTTTTT; CDR3aa: CASSQRAPEKLFF
v_gene: TRBV29-1; d_gene: TRBD1; abundance: NA; j_gene: TRBJ1-3; CDR3nt: TGCAGCGTTGGTCCGACAGGGGGAACTGGAAACACCATATATTTT; CDR3aa: CSVGPTGGTGNTIYF
v_gene: TRBV5-1; d_gene: TRBD1; abundance: NA; j_gene: TRBJ2-1; CDR3nt: TGCGCCAGCAGCGAACGAGGGGGCGAATATAGAAATGAGCAGTTCTTC; CDR3aa: CASSERGGEYRNEQFF
v_gene: TRBV28; d_gene: NA; abundance: NA; j_gene: TRBJ2-1; CDR3nt: TGTGCCAGCCGGACAGCCTACAATGAGCAGTTCTTC; CDR3aa: CASRTAYNEQFF
v_gene: TRBV6-1; d_gene: NA; abundance: few; j_gene: TRBJ2-5; CDR3nt: TGTGCCAGCAGTGAAATCGCTACCAAAGAGACCCAGTACTTC; CDR3aa: CASSEIATKETQYF
v_gene: TRBV30; d_gene: NA; abundance: NA; j_gene: TRBJ2-7; CDR3nt: TGTGCCTGGATGTCGACAGGCATAGGGTACGAGCAGTACTTC; CDR3aa: CAWMSTGIGYEQYF
v_gene: TRBV7-9; d_gene: NA; abundance: NA; j_gene: TRBJ1-3; CDR3nt: TGTGCCAGCAGCTTAGCCCTTAACGGGGGAAACACCATATATTTT; CDR3aa: CASSLALNGGNTIYF
v_gene: TRBV29-1; d_gene: NA; abundance: few; j_gene: TRBJ1-1; CDR3nt: TGCAGCGTGAGGGGGGGTCTGAACACTGAAGCTTTCTTT; CDR3aa: CSVRGGLNTEAFF
v_gene: TRBV19; d_gene: NA; abundance: few; j_gene: TRBJ2-1; CDR3nt: TGTGCCTCAACTCAGGGTCGCTACAATGAGCAGTTCTTC; CDR3aa: CASTQGRYNEQFF
v_gene: TRBV19; d_gene: NA; abundance: NA; j_gene: TRBJ1-5; CDR3nt: TGTGCCAGTAGTATAGTAGCGCAGCCCAATCAGCCCCAGCATTTT; CDR3aa: CASSIVAQPNQPQHF
v_gene: TRBV28; d_gene: NA; abundance: few; j_gene: TRBJ2-5; CDR3nt: TGTGCCAGCAGTCCCGCAGACGCGGGGGCAGAGACCCAGTACTTC; CDR3aa: CASSPADAGAETQYF
v_gene: TRBV18; d_gene: TRBD1; abundance: few; j_gene: TRBJ2-1; CDR3nt: TGTGCCAGCTCACACGGGACAGGGGATCCAAATGAGCAGTTCTTC; CDR3aa: CASSHGTGDPNEQFF
v_gene: TRBV2; d_gene: NA; abundance: NA; j_gene: TRBJ1-1; CDR3nt: TGTGCCACCACCAGGGACACGAACACTGAAGCTTTCTTT; CDR3aa: CATTRDTNTEAFF
v_gene: TRBV19; d_gene: TRBD2; abundance: NA; j_gene: TRBJ2-1; CDR3nt: TGTGCCAGTAGTATACCTAGCGGGGGGGTTGGTGAGCAGTTCTTC; CDR3aa: CASSIPSGGVGEQFF
v_gene: TRBV7-9; d_gene: TRBD1; abundance: few; j_gene: TRBJ2-7; CDR3nt: TGTGCCAGCAGCTTAGCAGGGGGCGGCGAGCAGTACTTC; CDR3aa: CASSLAGGGEQYF
v_gene: TRBV5-1; d_gene: NA; abundance: NA; j_gene: TRBJ2-5; CDR3nt: TGCGCCAGCAGCTTGGGGGCAGGTGTGGACCAAGAGACCCAGTACTTC; CDR3aa: CASSLGAGVDQETQYF
v_gene: TRBV19; d_gene: NA; abundance: NA; j_gene: TRBJ2-6; CDR3nt: TGTGCCAGTAGTCTAAGACAGAGCCGGGCCAACGTCCTGACTTTC; CDR3aa: CASSLRQSRANVLTF
v_gene: TRBV29-1; d_gene: TRBD1; abundance: few; j_gene: TRBJ2-1; CDR3nt: TGCAGCCCTCAAGAGGGACAGGGGGACCCTGGGGAGTTCTTC; CDR3aa: CSPQEGQGDPGEFF
v_gene: TRBV7-9; d_gene: NA; abundance: few; j_gene: TRBJ2-3; CDR3nt: TGTGCCAGCAGCTTAGGCCTGGTCGGGGGAACAGATACGCAGTATTTT; CDR3aa: CASSLGLVGGTDTQYF
v_gene: TRBV15; d_gene: NA; abundance: NA; j_gene: TRBJ2-3; CDR3nt: TGTGCCACCAGTAAAAGCACAGATACGCAGTATTTT; CDR3aa: CATSKSTDTQYF
v_gene: TRBV7-2; d_gene: TRBD1; abundance: NA; j_gene: TRBJ1-1; CDR3nt: TGTGCCAGCAGCCGTGACAGGGAGAGCACTGAAGCTTTCTTT; CDR3aa: CASSRDRESTEAFF
v_gene: TRBV29-1; d_gene: NA; abundance: NA; j_gene: TRBJ1-2; CDR3nt: TGCAGCGTTGAAAAAGGAACAGGAAGAGATGGCTACACCTTC; CDR3aa: CSVEKGTGRDGYTF
v_gene: TRBV29-1; d_gene: TRBD1; abundance: NA; j_gene: TRBJ2-7; CDR3nt: TGCAGCGTCGATCCGGGACAGGGTTACGAGCAGTACTTC; CDR3aa: CSVDPGQGYEQYF
v_gene: TRBV13; d_gene: NA; abundance: NA; j_gene: TRBJ1-2; CDR3nt: TGTGCCAGCAGCTTAGGCGGCCTACCCGGCCCTTATAGCGGCTACACCTTC; CDR3aa: CASSLGGLPGPYSGYTF
v_gene: TRBV7-7; d_gene: TRBD1; abundance: few; j_gene: TRBJ2-5; CDR3nt: TGTGCTAGCAGCCTGGACAGGAATCAAGAGACCCAGTACTTC; CDR3aa: CASSLDRNQETQYF
v_gene: TRBV7-2; d_gene: NA; abundance: few; j_gene: TRBJ1-5; CDR3nt: TGTGCCAGCAGCCCACACCCTACAGGTAGCAATCAGCCCCAGCATTTT; CDR3aa: CASSPHPTGSNQPQHF
v_gene: TRBV30; d_gene: TRBD1; abundance: NA; j_gene: TRBJ2-6; CDR3nt: TGTGCCTGGAGTGGCCTCAGGGGGACAGGACACTCTGGGGCCAACGTCCTGACTTTC; CDR3aa: CAWSGLRGTGHSGANVLTF
v_gene: TRBV4-3; d_gene: NA; abundance: few; j_gene: TRBJ1-1; CDR3nt: TGCGCCAGCAGCCAAGGGGGGGTGAACACTGAAGCTTTCTTT; CDR3aa: CASSQGGVNTEAFF
v_gene: TRBV2; d_gene: NA; abundance: NA; j_gene: TRBJ2-3; CDR3nt: TGTGCCAGCATGGCCCCCCCGGGGACAGATACGCAGTATTTT; CDR3aa: CASMAPPGTDTQYF
v_gene: TRBV25-1; d_gene: NA; abundance: NA; j_gene: TRBJ1-2; CDR3nt: TGTGCCAGCAGTGAACAGGGTGACTATGGCTACACCTTC; CDR3aa: CASSEQGDYGYTF
v_gene: TRBV19; d_gene: TRBD1; abundance: NA; j_gene: TRBJ2-7; CDR3nt: TGTGCCAGTAGCCAGGCAGCGACAGGGGGCTACGAGCAGTACTTC; CDR3aa: CASSQAATGGYEQYF
v_gene: TRBV25-1; d_gene: NA; abundance: NA; j_gene: TRBJ1-6; CDR3nt: TGTGCCAGCAGTGGATACCGGGATTCACCCCTCCACTTT; CDR3aa: CASSGYRDSPLHF
v_gene: TRBV9; d_gene: TRBD1; abundance: NA; j_gene: TRBJ2-5; CDR3nt: TGTGCCAGCGCACGAGACAGGGCCATCGGGGAGACCCAGTACTTC; CDR3aa: CASARDRAIGETQYF
v_gene: TRBV15; d_gene: TRBD2; abundance: NA; j_gene: TRBJ2-7; CDR3nt: TGTGCCACCAGCGTCAAGCCGGCTAGCGGTTTACTATACGAGCAGTACTTC; CDR3aa: CATSVKPASGLLYEQYF
v_gene: TRBV18; d_gene: NA; abundance: NA; j_gene: TRBJ1-4; CDR3nt: TGTGCCAGCTCCAGGTCCAGTAATGAAAAACTGTTTTTT; CDR3aa: CASSRSSNEKLFF
v_gene: TRBV29-1; d_gene: NA; abundance: few; j_gene: TRBJ2-7; CDR3nt: TGCAGCGTTTCACAGGGGAGGTACGAGCAGTACTTC; CDR3aa: CSVSQGRYEQYF
v_gene: TRBV29-1; d_gene: TRBD2; abundance: NA; j_gene: TRBJ2-3; CDR3nt: TGCAGCGCCGCCGGGACTACCCACGATACGCAGTATTTT; CDR3aa: CSAAGTTHDTQYF
v_gene: TRBV30; d_gene: TRBD1; abundance: NA; j_gene: TRBJ2-3; CDR3nt: TGTGCCTGGGGGACAGCTAGCACAGATACGCAGTATTTT; CDR3aa: CAWGTASTDTQYF